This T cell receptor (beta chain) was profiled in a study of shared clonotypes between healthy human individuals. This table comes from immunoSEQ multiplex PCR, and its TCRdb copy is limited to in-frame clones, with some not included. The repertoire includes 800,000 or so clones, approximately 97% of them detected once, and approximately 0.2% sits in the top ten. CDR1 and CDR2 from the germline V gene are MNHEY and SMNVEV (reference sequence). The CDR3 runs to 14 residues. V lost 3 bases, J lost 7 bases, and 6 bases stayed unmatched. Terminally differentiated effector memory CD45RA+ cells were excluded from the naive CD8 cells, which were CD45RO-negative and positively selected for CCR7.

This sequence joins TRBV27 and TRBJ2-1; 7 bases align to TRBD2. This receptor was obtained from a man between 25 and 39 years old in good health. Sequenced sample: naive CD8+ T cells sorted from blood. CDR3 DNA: TGTGCCAGCAGTTTGGCAGGGAGGGTGAATGAGCAGTTCTTC. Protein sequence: CASSLAGRVNEQFF.